Sequencing of this T cell receptor beta chain was carried out in a study of tumor-infiltrating lymphocytes in primary liver carcinoma. Study-level results: Among the pair types, tumor region pairs showed more overlap than tumor-adjacent and tumor-blood pairs.

A word on this clonotype: Its target is unknown. Likely a read error: the CDR3 ends without its conserved phenylalanine or tryptophan.

Trimming left V 3 bases short and J 7 bases short, with 16 bases between. The germline CDR1 and CDR2 sequences are MDHEN and SYDVKM. This CDR3 spans 14 amino acids. Unsorted bulk tissue, about 17-33 mg of it, served as the source for co-extraction of RNA and DNA. cDNA specific to TCR beta was made from approximately 0.55 ug of total RNA, with a constant-region primer employed for priming. What produced the TCR beta libraries was three nested multiplex PCR rounds using slightly modified ARM-PCR. The first two PCR rounds used TRBV1-TRBV30 primers with a Cbeta primer, approximately 9 cycles each. TCRdb reanalysed the multiplex PCR reads using MiXCR and keeps one entry per CDR3 protein. The sample holds around 80,000 distinct CDR3 sequences, around 70% seen once.

This TCR derives from a middle-aged man with primary liver carcinoma and hepatitis B virus infection. Material: liver tumor tissue from sampling region 1. Subset given: tumor region T1, superior pole. V is TRBV28 and J is TRBJ2-7; weak D call: TRBD2 (6 bases). The CDR3 DNA is TGTGCCAGCAGTTTTCAACCCGGGAGCTATGAGCAGTACATC. This codes for CASSFQPGSYEQYI.